This T cell receptor beta chain is drawn from a study of regulatory T cells in long-lasting Graves disease. Stated time point: persistent/refractory GD, antithyroid drugs over 5 years with positive TRAb. The TCR library used RNA extracted from PBMCs. The CDR3 length is 16 residues. V lost 4 bases, J lost 0 bases, and 13 bases lay in between. Germline V CDR1 and CDR2: SEHNR, FQNEAQ (reference sequence). Both iRepertoire HTBI primers and Arm-PCR of CDR3 regions were used to build the TCR beta libraries. MiXCR, applied by TCRdb to the multiplex PCR reads, yields one record per CDR3 protein. The sample lists 430,000 or so distinct CDR3 sequences; 21% were seen once.

Sequencing was performed on peripheral blood mononuclear cells (PBMCs), taken when the disease was refractory, from a patient treated with antithyroid drugs. The sequence was collected from a female donor with Graves disease. The chain employs TRBV7-9 and TRBJ1-3; D unclear. DNA of the CDR3: TGTGCCAGCAGCTCTTTACCGGGCTACTCTGGAAACACCATATATTTT. Translated, it gives CASSSLPGYSGNTIYF.